What follows are 8 T cell receptor beta chains derived from one specimen sequenced in a study of CD8 T cells in ankylosing spondylitis. The study, taken as a whole, reports: It appeared that ankylosing spondylitis blood was characterized by a TCR beta motif of roughly 8 highly homologous variants.

These receptors lack a known antigen. Each CDR3 protein is one row after TCRdb ran MiXCR on the 5' RACE reads. Of fewer than 400,000 distinct CDR3 sequences detected, 6.5% to 10% appear once; the ten largest clones hold about 14%. The sequencing input was blood, either unsorted or a sorted T cell fraction (not recorded which). Receptors were obtained from a male donor with ankylosing spondylitis.

This clonotype was picked up many times. This sequence joins TRBV18 and TRBJ1-1, with 8 bases aligning to TRBD1. The germline V gene has CDR1 KGHSH and CDR2 LQKENI. This CDR3 has 13 amino acids. The junction had 3 bases not matched to a gene; V was cut back by 6 bases and J by 3 bases. The CDR3 sequence is CASSTTGDTEAFF. The CDR3 region has the DNA TGTGCCAGCTCGACGACAGGGGACACTGAAGCTTTCTTT.

Only a few counts were recorded for this clonotype. V is TRBV7-2 and J is TRBJ2-2; D gene ambiguous. Germline CDR1 reads SGHTA; CDR2 reads FQGNSA. The CDR3 has 14 residues. The V end was cut by 2 bases, the J end by 4 bases, with 8 bases between. The CDR3: CASSLLQSTGELFF. In DNA, the CDR3 is TGTGCCAGCAGCTTACTCCAGAGCACCGGGGAGCTGTTTTTT. Filled out from reference TRBV7-2 and TRBJ2-2, the complete variable domain reads GAGVSQSPSNKVTEKGKDVELRCDPISGHTALYWYRQSLGQGLEFLIYFQGNSAPDKSGLPSDRFSAERTGGSVSTLTIQRTQQEDSAVYLCASSLLQSTGELFFGEGSRLTVL.

This clonotype was detected ten times or more. The gene calls are TRBV4-3 and TRBJ2-1; no clear D gene. The V end lost 2 bases, the J end lost 0 bases, and 11 bases lay between the germline ends. CDR1 and CDR2 (germline): LGHNA, YSLEER. The CDR3 runs to 16 residues. CDR3 protein: CASSQNLRSSYNEQFF. CDR3 coding DNA: TGCGCCAGCAGCCAAAACCTCCGGAGCTCCTACAATGAGCAGTTCTTC.

The chain combines TRBV24-1 with TRBJ2-5, with 7 bases identical to TRBD1. The V segment lost 9 bases and the J segment 1 base; nucleotides outside the gene matches: 7. Germline V gives CDR1 KGHDR, CDR2 SFDVKD. CDR3 length: 14 residues. CDR3 loop: CATSRQGIQETQYF. The CDR3 DNA sequence: TGTGCCACCTCTAGACAGGGCATCCAAGAGACCCAGTACTTC.

This clonotype has just a few counts. This chain links TRBV7-2 with TRBJ2-6; D might be TRBD1 or TRBD2, each matching 6 bases. The CDR3 spans 17 residues. V was clipped by 5 bases and J by 0 bases, with 14 bases between them. Germline CDR1 and CDR2: SGHTA and FQGNSA. CDR3 DNA sequence: TGTGCCAGCAGCCGAGGGGGGAGTAGCTCTGGGGCCAACGTCCTGACTTTC. The encoded protein is CASSRGGSSSGANVLTF.

The chain combines TRBV6-2 or TRBV6-3 with TRBJ2-7; 14 bases align to TRBD2. J gave up 6 bases and V 4 bases, and 11 bases lay outside the gene matches. Germline V CDR1 and CDR2: MNHEY, SVGEGT. The CDR3 spans 17 residues. CDR3 protein: CASSLLPGLAGDTEQYF. CDR3 coding DNA: TGTGCCAGCAGTTTGCTACCGGGACTAGCGGGAGATACCGAGCAGTACTTC.

This rearrangement joins TRBV27 to TRBJ1-2, with D uncertain. The V end was cut by 3 bases, the J end by 2 bases, with 7 bases between. Germline CDR1 and CDR2: MNHEY and SMNVEV (reference sequence). CDR3 size: 13 residues. CDR3 DNA sequence: TGTGCCAGCAGTTTTTGGCAAAACTATGGCTACACCTTC. Its protein is CASSFWQNYGYTF.

This clonotype was found many times. This chain joins TRBV24-1 and TRBJ2-3; D unresolved. Germline V CDR1 and CDR2: KGHDR, SFDVKD. The germline V and J ends were trimmed by 7 bases and 2 bases, with 6 bases remaining between them. The CDR3 is 12 residues long. The CDR3 sequence: CATRELTDTQYF. CDR3 sequence (DNA): TGTGCCACCAGAGAACTCACAGATACGCAGTATTTT.